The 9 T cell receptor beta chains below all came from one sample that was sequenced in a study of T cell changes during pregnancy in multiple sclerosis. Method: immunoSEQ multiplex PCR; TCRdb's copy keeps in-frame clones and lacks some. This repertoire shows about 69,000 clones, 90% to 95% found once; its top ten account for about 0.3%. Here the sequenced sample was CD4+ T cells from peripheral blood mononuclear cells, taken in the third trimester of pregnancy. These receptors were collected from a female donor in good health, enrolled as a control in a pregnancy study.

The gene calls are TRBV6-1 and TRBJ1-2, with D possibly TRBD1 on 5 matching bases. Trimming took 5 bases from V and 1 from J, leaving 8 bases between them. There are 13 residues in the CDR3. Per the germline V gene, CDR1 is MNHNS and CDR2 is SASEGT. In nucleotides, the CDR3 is TGTGCCAGCAGTTTTGACAGTAACTATGGCTACACCTTC. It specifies CASSFDSNYGYTF.

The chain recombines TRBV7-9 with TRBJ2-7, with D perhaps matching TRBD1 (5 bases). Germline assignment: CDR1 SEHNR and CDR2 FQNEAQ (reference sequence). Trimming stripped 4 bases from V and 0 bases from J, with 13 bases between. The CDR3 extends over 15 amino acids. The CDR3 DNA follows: TGTGCCAGCAGCTATAGGCAGGGAAGCTCCTACGAGCAGTACTTC. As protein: CASSYRQGSSYEQYF.

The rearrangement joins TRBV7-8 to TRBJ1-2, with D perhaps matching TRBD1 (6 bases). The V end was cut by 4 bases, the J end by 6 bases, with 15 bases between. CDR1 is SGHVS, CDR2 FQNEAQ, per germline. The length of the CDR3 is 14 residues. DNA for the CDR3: TGTGCCAGCAGCTCACAAACAGGGTTCAATGGCTACACCTTC. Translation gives CASSSQTGFNGYTF.

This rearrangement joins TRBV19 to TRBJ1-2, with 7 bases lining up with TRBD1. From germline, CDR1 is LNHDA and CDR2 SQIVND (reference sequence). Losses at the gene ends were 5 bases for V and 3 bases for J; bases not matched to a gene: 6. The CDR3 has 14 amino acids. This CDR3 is CASSLTGVDYGYTF. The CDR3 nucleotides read TGTGCCAGTAGTCTCACAGGGGTGGACTATGGCTACACCTTC.

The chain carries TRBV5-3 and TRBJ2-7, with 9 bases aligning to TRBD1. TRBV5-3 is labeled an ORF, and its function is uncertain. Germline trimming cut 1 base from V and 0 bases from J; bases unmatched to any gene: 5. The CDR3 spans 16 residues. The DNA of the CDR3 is TGTGCCAGAAGCTTGAACCGGGACAGGGTCTCCTACGAGCAGTACTTC. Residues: CARSLNRDRVSYEQYF.

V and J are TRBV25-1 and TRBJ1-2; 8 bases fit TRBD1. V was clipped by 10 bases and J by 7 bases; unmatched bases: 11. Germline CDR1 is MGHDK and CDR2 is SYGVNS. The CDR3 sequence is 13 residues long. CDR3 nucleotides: TGTGCCACCCTGGACAGGGTGAGTTTTGGCTACACCTTC. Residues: CATLDRVSFGYTF.

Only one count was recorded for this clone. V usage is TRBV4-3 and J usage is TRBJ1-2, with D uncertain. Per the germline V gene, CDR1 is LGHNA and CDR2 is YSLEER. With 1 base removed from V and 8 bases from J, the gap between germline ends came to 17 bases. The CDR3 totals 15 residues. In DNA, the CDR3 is TGCGCCAGCAGCCAAGCTATGACGGGGTCGGAGGGCTACACCTTC. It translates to CASSQAMTGSEGYTF.

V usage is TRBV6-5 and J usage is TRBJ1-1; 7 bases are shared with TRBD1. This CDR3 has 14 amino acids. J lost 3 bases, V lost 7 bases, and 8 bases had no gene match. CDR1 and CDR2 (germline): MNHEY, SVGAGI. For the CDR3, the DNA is TGTGCCAGCACCATGGACAGGCGGTACACTGAAGCTTTCTTT. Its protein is CASTMDRRYTEAFF.

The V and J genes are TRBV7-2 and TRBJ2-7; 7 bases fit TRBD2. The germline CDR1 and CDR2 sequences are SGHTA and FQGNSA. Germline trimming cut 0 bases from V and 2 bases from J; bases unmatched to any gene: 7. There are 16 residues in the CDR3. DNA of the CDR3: TGTGCCAGCAGCTTAGCGGGGGGGATCAGTCCCTACGAGCAGTACTTC. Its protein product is CASSLAGGISPYEQYF.